There are a few counts of the clone carrying this TCR beta chain. Its specificity is not known. The record originates from a study of cytomegalovirus exposure and HLA in healthy donors. Study-wide results and limits: Diagnosis of cytomegalovirus status made by the classifier reportedly showed high specificity and sensitivity. Presence/absence analyses supposed approximately even sequencing depth among donors. Later on, an analysis tied 15,000 to 20,000 TCR beta sequences to HLA alleles at 0.05 false discovery rate. Reports indicate that TCR beta sequences accurately predicted the HLA-A and HLA-B alleles of most subjects.

The primer mix had 60 Vbeta and 13 Jbeta primers. Libraries were prepared by immunoSEQ multiplex PCR; TCRdb keeps only in-frame clonotypes and omits some of them. This sample has around 96,000 clones, with 64% found just once. V gave up 4 bases and J gave up 9 bases; unmatched junction bases: 9. Germline V gene sequence: CDR1 SGHNT, CDR2 YYREEE (reference sequence). CDR3 length equals 13 residues. This chain connects TRBV5-4 to TRBJ2-5; 7 nucleotides match TRBD1. This TCR came from a man aged 55-75 years in good health and CMV-seronegative. Sequencing was performed on PBMCs. CDR3 amino acids: CASSGPGQKAQYF. The CDR3 nucleotides are TGTGCCAGCAGCGGACCGGGACAGAAGGCCCAGTACTTC.